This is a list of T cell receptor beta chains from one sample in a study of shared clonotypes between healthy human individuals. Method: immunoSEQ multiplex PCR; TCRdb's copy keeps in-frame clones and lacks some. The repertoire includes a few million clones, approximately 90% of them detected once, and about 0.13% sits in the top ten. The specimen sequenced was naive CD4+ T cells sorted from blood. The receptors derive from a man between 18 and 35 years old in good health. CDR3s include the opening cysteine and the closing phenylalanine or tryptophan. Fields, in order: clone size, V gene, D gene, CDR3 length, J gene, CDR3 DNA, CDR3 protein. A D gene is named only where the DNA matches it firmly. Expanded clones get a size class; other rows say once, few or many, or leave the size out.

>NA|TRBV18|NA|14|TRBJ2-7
TGTGCCAGCTCACCAGGGACTGGATACTACGAGCAGTACTTC
CASSPGTGYYEQYF
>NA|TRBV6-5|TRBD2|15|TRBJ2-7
TGTGCCAGCAGTACTGGGACTAGCGGGACCTACGAGCAGTACTTC
CASSTGTSGTYEQYF
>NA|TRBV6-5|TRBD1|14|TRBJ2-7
TGTGCCAGCAGACGGGACAGGGACTCCTACGAGCAGTACTTC
CASRRDRDSYEQYF
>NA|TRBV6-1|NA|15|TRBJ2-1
TGTGCCAGCAGGGTCGGGGGAAGCTCCTACAATGAGCAGTTCTTC
CASRVGGSSYNEQFF
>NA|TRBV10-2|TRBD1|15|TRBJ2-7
TGCGCCAGCAGTGAGTCAGGGACAGCGAGGGGCGAGCAGTACTTC
CASSESGTARGEQYF
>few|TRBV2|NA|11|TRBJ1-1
TGTGCCAGCAGCGTACCCACTGAAGCTTTCTTT
CASSVPTEAFF
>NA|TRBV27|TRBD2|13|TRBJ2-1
TGTGCCAGCAGGGGGGGGACTTTCAATGAGCAGTTCTTC
CASRGGTFNEQFF
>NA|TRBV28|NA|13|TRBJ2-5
TGTGCCAGCAGTTTGCTCTACCAAGAGACCCAGTACTTC
CASSLLYQETQYF
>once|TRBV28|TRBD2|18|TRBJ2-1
TGTGCCAGCAGTTTGTGGACTAGCGGGGGTTACTCCTACAATGAGCAGTTCTTC
CASSLWTSGGYSYNEQFF
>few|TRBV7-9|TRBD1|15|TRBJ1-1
TGTGCCAGCAGCTTAGGGACAGGTATGAACACTGAAGCTTTCTTT
CASSLGTGMNTEAFF
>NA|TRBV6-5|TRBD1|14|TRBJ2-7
TGTGCCAGCAGTTACTGGGGACAGACCTACGAGCAGTACTTC
CASSYWGQTYEQYF
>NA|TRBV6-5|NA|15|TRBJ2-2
TGTGCCAGCAGTCGACAACCCAGGGACACCGGGGAGCTGTTTTTT
CASSRQPRDTGELFF
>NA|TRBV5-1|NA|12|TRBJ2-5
TGCGCCAGCAGCTTCAAGGGAGAGACCCAGTACTTC
CASSFKGETQYF
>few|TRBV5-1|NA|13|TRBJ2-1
TGCGCCAGCAGCTTGGGAAGCTACAATGAGCAGTTCTTC
CASSLGSYNEQFF
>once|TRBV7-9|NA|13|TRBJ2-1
TGTGCCAGCAGCTTAGTTGGCGAGTATGAGCAGTTCTTC
CASSLVGEYEQFF
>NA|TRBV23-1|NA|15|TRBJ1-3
TGCGCCAGCAGTCCCTCGGCCGTCAAGGGAAACACCATATATTTT
CASSPSAVKGNTIYF
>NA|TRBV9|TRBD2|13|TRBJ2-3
TGTGCCAGCAGCGTAGGAGGGACTAGCGGGTTGGTATTT
CASSVGGTSGLVF
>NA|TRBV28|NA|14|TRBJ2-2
TGTGCCAGCAGTTTAACGGGGAACACCGGGGAGCTGTTTTTT
CASSLTGNTGELFF
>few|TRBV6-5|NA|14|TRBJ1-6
TGTGCCAGCAGTTACTCGAACCCTAATTCACCCCTCCACTTT
CASSYSNPNSPLHF
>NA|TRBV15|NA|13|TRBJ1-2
TGTGCCACCAGCACTTCATCAGGCTATGGCTACACCTTC
CATSTSSGYGYTF
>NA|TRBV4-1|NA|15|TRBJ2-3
TGCGCCAGCAGCCAACGTCTCGGGGGTGCAGATACGCAGTATTTT
CASSQRLGGADTQYF
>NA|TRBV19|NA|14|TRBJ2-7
TGTGCCAGTAGTCCCCAGGGCGGCCCCTACGAGCAGTACTTC
CASSPQGGPYEQYF
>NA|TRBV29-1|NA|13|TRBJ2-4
TGCAGCGTTTGGGGGCTAGCCAAAAACATTCAGTACTTC
CSVWGLAKNIQYF
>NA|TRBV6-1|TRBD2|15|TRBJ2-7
TGTGCCAGCAGTGAATCTCGGACTAGCAGCTACGAGCAGTACTTC
CASSESRTSSYEQYF
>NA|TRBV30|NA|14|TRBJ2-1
TGTGCCTGGAGTGCCTTACGAGAAAGCAATGAGCAGTTCTTC
CAWSALRESNEQFF
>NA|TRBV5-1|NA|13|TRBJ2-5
TGCGCCAGCAGCTTGGAGGGGCGGGAGACCCAGTACTTC
CASSLEGRETQYF
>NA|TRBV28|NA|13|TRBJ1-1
TGTGCCAGCAGGGACACCTTGAACACTGAAGCTTTCTTT
CASRDTLNTEAFF
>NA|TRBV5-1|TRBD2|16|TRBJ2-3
TGCGCCAGCAGCTGGACTGTAGCGGGGGGCACAGATACGCAGTATTTT
CASSWTVAGGTDTQYF
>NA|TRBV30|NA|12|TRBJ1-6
TGTGCCTGGGGGGTGCAGAATTCACCCCTCCACTTT
CAWGVQNSPLHF
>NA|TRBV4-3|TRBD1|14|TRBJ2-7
TGCGCCAGCAGCCAAAGAGACAGGGCGTACGAGCAGTACTTC
CASSQRDRAYEQYF
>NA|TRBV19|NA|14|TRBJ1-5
TGTGCCAGTAGGGTCCGGGGGGGGGATCAGCCCCAGCATTTT
CASRVRGGDQPQHF
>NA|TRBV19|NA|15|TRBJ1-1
TGTGCCAGTAGTGCGACCATGGGTAAGAACACTGAAGCTTTCTTT
CASSATMGKNTEAFF